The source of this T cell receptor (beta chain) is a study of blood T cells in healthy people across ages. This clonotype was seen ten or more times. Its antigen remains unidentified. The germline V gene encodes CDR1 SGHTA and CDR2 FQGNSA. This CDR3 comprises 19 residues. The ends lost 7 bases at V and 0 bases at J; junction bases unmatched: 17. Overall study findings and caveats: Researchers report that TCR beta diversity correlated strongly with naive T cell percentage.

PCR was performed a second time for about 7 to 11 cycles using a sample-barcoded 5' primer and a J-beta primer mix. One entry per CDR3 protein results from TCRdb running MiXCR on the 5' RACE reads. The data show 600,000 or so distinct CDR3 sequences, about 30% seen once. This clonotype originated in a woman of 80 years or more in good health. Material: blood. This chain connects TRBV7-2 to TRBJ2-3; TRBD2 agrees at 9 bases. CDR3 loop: CASTSRGSSGGTSTDTQYF. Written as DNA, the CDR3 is TGTGCCAGCACCTCTAGGGGGAGCAGCGGGGGGACCAGCACAGATACGCAGTATTTT.